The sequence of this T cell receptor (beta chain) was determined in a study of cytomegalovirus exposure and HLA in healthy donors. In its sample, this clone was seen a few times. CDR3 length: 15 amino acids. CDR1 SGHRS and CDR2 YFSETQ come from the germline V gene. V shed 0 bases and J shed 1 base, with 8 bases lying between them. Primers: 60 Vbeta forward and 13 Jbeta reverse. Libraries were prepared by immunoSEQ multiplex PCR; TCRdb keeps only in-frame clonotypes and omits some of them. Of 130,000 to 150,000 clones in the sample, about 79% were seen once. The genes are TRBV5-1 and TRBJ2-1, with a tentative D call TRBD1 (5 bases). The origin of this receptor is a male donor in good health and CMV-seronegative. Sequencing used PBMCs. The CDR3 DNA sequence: TGCGCCAGCAGCTTGGTAGGGGCGTCCTACAATGAGCAGTTCTTC. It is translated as CASSLVGASYNEQFF.